These 25 T cell receptor beta chains share one sample of origin, sequenced in a study of blood T cell repertoires in COVID-19. Clones were read by immunoSEQ multiplex PCR, and TCRdb kept only the in-frame ones, dropping some. The sample contains about 200,000 clones, 89% of which appear only once. Sequenced material: peripheral blood. The receptors were sampled from a man in his sixties who had recovered from COVID-19.

The V gene is TRBV18, the J gene TRBJ2-7; TRBD1 is a possible D gene (6 bases). Germline assignment: CDR1 KGHSH and CDR2 LQKENI. This CDR3 region has 14 residues. V was clipped by 3 bases and J by 2 bases, with 11 bases between them. DNA for the CDR3: TGTGCCAGCTCACCTTCCCAGGGGACCTACGAGCAGTACTTC. Protein: CASSPSQGTYEQYF. The full variable domain, rest sourced from reference TRBV18 and TRBJ2-7, is NAGVMQNPRHLVRRRGQEARLRCSPMKGHSHVYWYRQLPEEGLKFMVYLQKENIIDESGMPKERFSAEFPKEGPSILRIQQVVRGDSAAYFCASSPSQGTYEQYFGPGTRLTVT.

The chain joins TRBV7-2 to TRBJ2-1; 8 bases are a match to TRBD2. The germline gives CDR1 SGHTA, CDR2 FQGNSA. V was pared by 2 bases and J by 7 bases, with 10 bases of the junction left unmatched. There are 16 residues in the CDR3. CDR3 amino acids: CASSLPIAGRRNEQFF. Written as DNA, the CDR3 is TGTGCCAGCAGCTTACCTATAGCGGGGAGGAGGAATGAGCAGTTCTTC.

The chain combines TRBV24-1 with TRBJ2-2; 7 bases are shared with TRBD2. The CDR3 covers 15 residues. Germline V lookup: CDR1 KGHDR, CDR2 SFDVKD. Losses at the gene ends were 3 bases for V and 3 bases for J; bases not matched to a gene: 3. The DNA of the CDR3 is TGTGCCACCAGTGATCCCGCGGGGGACACCGGGGAGCTGTTTTTT. Protein product: CATSDPAGDTGELFF.

The chain couples TRBV6-2 or TRBV6-3 to TRBJ1-4, with TRBD1 identical over 9 bases. The germline gives CDR1 MNHEY, CDR2 SVGEGT. This CDR3 has 15 residues. After removal of 5 bases from V and 5 bases from J, the junction contained 6 bases not matched to a gene. This CDR3 reads CASSRPDRGNEKLFF. The CDR3 coding sequence is TGTGCCAGCAGTCGTCCGGACAGGGGAAATGAAAAACTGTTTTTT.

This clone is a singleton in its sample. V gene TRBV5-1 combines with J gene TRBJ2-3, with 11 bases lining up with TRBD2. Losses at the gene ends were 3 bases for V and 0 bases for J; bases not matched to a gene: 6. Germline lookup yields CDR1 SGHRS and CDR2 YFSETQ. This CDR3 region has 17 residues. This chain's CDR3 is CASSSRGTSGSTDTQYF. The CDR3, as DNA: TGCGCCAGCAGCTCGCGAGGGACTAGCGGTAGCACAGATACGCAGTATTTT.

The chain combines TRBV6-6 with TRBJ1-1; 7 bases align to TRBD1. This CDR3 contains 14 residues. Per germline, CDR1 MNHNY and CDR2 SVGAGI (reference sequence). Trimming removed 6 bases from V and 2 bases from J; junction bases left unmatched: 6. The CDR3 DNA sequence: TGTGCCAGCAGGGGGACAGAATACAACACTGAAGCTTTCTTT. It is translated as CASRGTEYNTEAFF.

The chain links TRBV5-1 to TRBJ2-5, with no clear D. Germline loops: CDR1 SGHRS, CDR2 YFSETQ. CDR3 length: 14 residues. Trimming took 2 bases from V and 2 from J, leaving 10 bases between them. CDR3 nucleotide sequence: TGCGCCAGCAGCTTTAACAGCCCACAAGAGACCCAGTACTTC. Encoded protein: CASSFNSPQETQYF.

The chain joins TRBV7-3 to TRBJ2-3, with a possible D match to TRBD2 (7 bases). The CDR3 has 17 amino acids. Trimming left V 1 base short and J 1 base short, with 15 bases between. Looked up from germline, CDR1 is SGHTA and CDR2 is FQGTGA. As DNA, the CDR3 is TGTGCCAGCAGCTTAAGACCGGTCGGGGGGCGCACAGATACGCAGTATTTT. It codes for CASSLRPVGGRTDTQYF.

The chain carries TRBV19 and TRBJ1-5; the D is unclear. CDR3 size: 15 residues. Germline V gene sequence: CDR1 LNHDA, CDR2 SQIVND (reference sequence). V was clipped by 7 bases and J by 0 bases, with 13 bases between them. The CDR3 protein is CASTPRESSNQPQHF. Written as DNA, the CDR3 is TGTGCCAGTACCCCTCGGGAGTCTAGCAATCAGCCCCAGCATTTT.

The J gene is TRBJ1-4, the V gene TRBV18, with TRBD1 as a possible D gene (5 bases). This CDR3 spans 15 amino acids. Germline V gene sequence: CDR1 KGHSH, CDR2 LQKENI. V gave up 5 bases and J gave up 2 bases, with 12 bases separating them. The CDR3 is CASSWGDSTNEKLFF. The CDR3 DNA sequence: TGTGCCAGCTCATGGGGGGACTCGACTAATGAAAAACTGTTTTTT.

The rearrangement uses TRBV5-1 and TRBJ1-1; D may be TRBD1 (6 bases). V was pared by 4 bases and J by 11 bases, with 15 bases between. Germline lookup yields CDR1 SGHRS and CDR2 YFSETQ. This CDR3 comprises 12 residues. CDR3 sequence: CASSRDNSLAFF. The CDR3 nucleotides are TGCGCCAGCAGCAGGGACAATTCTTTGGCTTTCTTT.

This chain joins TRBV19 and TRBJ2-1, with 7 bases lining up with TRBD2. V trimming: 6 bases; J trimming: 0 bases; junction bases outside the gene matches: 5. CDR1 is LNHDA and CDR2 is SQIVND in the germline V gene (reference sequence). CDR3 length: 15 amino acids. CDR3 protein: CASRKAGSSYNEQFF. In DNA form, the CDR3 reads TGTGCCAGTAGAAAAGCGGGGAGCTCCTACAATGAGCAGTTCTTC.

The gene calls are TRBV7-9 and TRBJ2-3; 10 nucleotides line up with TRBD2. V gave up 4 bases and J gave up 1 base; unmatched junction bases: 2. Germline V lookup: CDR1 SEHNR, CDR2 FQNEAQ (reference sequence). The CDR3 consists of 15 residues. The CDR3 sequence is CASSSGTSGTDTQYF. As DNA, the CDR3 is TGTGCCAGCAGCTCCGGGACTAGCGGCACAGATACGCAGTATTTT.

This clone appeared once. The rearrangement uses TRBV29-1 and TRBJ1-1, with 7 bases aligning to TRBD1. CDR3 size: 14 residues. Germline CDR1 and CDR2: SQVTM and ANQGSEA. With 1 base clipped from V and 0 bases from J, the junction kept 2 bases outside the gene matches. This CDR3 is CSVEGTGMNTEAFF. The DNA of the CDR3 is TGCAGCGTTGAAGGGACAGGAATGAACACTGAAGCTTTCTTT.

The genes are TRBV2 and TRBJ2-3; D is undetermined. Germline V gene lookup returns CDR1 SNHLY and CDR2 FYNNEI. The CDR3 has 14 residues. V was trimmed by 5 bases and J by 2 bases, leaving 11 bases between them. CDR3 bases: TGTGCCAGCAGTCCGCGTAGCAACACAGATACGCAGTATTTT. Protein product: CASSPRSNTDTQYF.

The rearrangement joins TRBV11-2 to TRBJ2-6, with 7 nucleotides matching TRBD1. V was clipped by 4 bases and J by 2 bases; unmatched bases: 5. CDR1 is SGHAT and CDR2 is FQNNGV in the germline V gene. The CDR3 is 16 amino acids. The CDR3 nucleotides are TGTGCCAGCAGCTGGGGGACAGAACCTGGGGCCAACGTCCTGACTTTC. Translating gives CASSWGTEPGANVLTF.

This chain links TRBV5-5 with TRBJ1-5; D is uncertain. This CDR3 is 15 amino acids long. Germline V gene lookup returns CDR1 SGHKS and CDR2 YYEKEE (reference sequence). Trimming pared 4 bases from V and 0 bases from J, leaving 11 bases between. The CDR3 here is CASSLTSNSNQPQHF. The DNA of the CDR3 is TGTGCCAGCAGCCTTACTAGTAATAGCAATCAGCCCCAGCATTTT.

The chain recombines TRBV7-2 with TRBJ1-4; TRBD1 aligns across 10 bases. With 5 bases clipped from V and 6 bases from J, the junction kept 6 bases outside the gene matches. The CDR3 loop spans 15 amino acids. The germline gives CDR1 SGHTA, CDR2 FQGNSA. The CDR3: CASSGTGTGDEKLFF. CDR3 DNA sequence: TGTGCCAGCAGCGGCACCGGGACAGGGGATGAAAAACTGTTTTTT.

The V call is TRBV6-2 or TRBV6-3, the J call TRBJ2-1, with D possibly TRBD2 on 6 matching bases. From germline, CDR1 is MNHEY and CDR2 SVGEGT. CDR3 length: 16 residues. The V end was cut by 1 base, the J end by 0 bases, with 10 bases between. CDR3 coding DNA: TGTGCCAGCAGTTACTGGGCGGGAAGCTCCTACAATGAGCAGTTCTTC. Protein product: CASSYWAGSSYNEQFF.

The chain carries TRBV5-6 and TRBJ1-1; TRBD1 is a possible D gene (5 bases). The CDR3 sequence is 13 residues long. Germline-derived CDR1 and CDR2 are SGHDT and YYEEEE. V was shortened by 5 bases and J by 1 base, with 9 bases between the two germline ends. The CDR3 sequence is CASSRTTNTEAFF. The CDR3 DNA is TGTGCCAGCAGTAGGACAACGAACACTGAAGCTTTCTTT.

The chain carries TRBV6-2 or TRBV6-3 and TRBJ2-1; TRBD2 matches 14 bases. Looked up from germline, CDR1 is MNHEY and CDR2 is SVGEGT. V lost 4 bases, J lost 14 bases, and 7 bases stayed unmatched. This CDR3 has 14 amino acids. CDR3 in amino acids: CASSSGTSGSKKFF. DNA for the CDR3: TGTGCCAGCAGTTCGGGGACTAGCGGGAGTAAAAAGTTCTTC.

The J gene is TRBJ2-3, the V gene TRBV19; TRBD2 aligns across 11 bases. Germline CDR1 reads LNHDA; CDR2 reads SQIVND (reference sequence). Trimming took 1 base from V and 5 from J; bases not matched to a gene: 5. The CDR3 runs to 16 residues. Here the CDR3 reads CASSIGSGGALDTQYF. CDR3 sequence (DNA): TGTGCCAGTAGTATAGGTAGCGGGGGGGCTCTAGATACGCAGTATTTT.

CDR3 protein: CATSDPSGRQNNEQFF. Here the CDR3 DNA reads TGTGCCACCAGTGACCCTAGCGGGAGGCAAAACAATGAGCAGTTCTTC. V and J are TRBV24-1 and TRBJ2-1, with 11 nucleotides matching TRBD2. The germline gives CDR1 KGHDR, CDR2 SFDVKD. J was trimmed by 5 bases and V by 4 bases; bases with no gene match: 6. The CDR3 has 16 amino acids.

The V and J genes are TRBV18 and TRBJ2-1; D possibly corresponds to TRBD2 (7 bases). The CDR3 runs to 15 residues. The germline V and J ends were trimmed by 0 bases and 7 bases, with 13 bases remaining between them. Germline CDR1 and CDR2: KGHSH and LQKENI. The CDR3 protein is CASSPPWGGLNEQFF. In DNA, the CDR3 is TGTGCCAGCTCACCACCGTGGGGGGGCCTTAATGAGCAGTTCTTC.

The V call is TRBV15, the J call TRBJ1-1; D is possibly TRBD1 (5 bases). The CDR3 has 18 residues. V was cut by 0 bases and J by 5 bases, with 22 bases left in between. CDR1 LNHNV and CDR2 YYDKDF come from the germline V gene (reference sequence). Here the CDR3 DNA reads TGTGCCACCAGCAGAGATAGCCCCTTCAGGGTAATTCGGACTGAAGCTTTCTTT. This codes for CATSRDSPFRVIRTEAFF.